Presented here are 22 T cell receptor beta chains from one specimen sequenced in a study of cytomegalovirus exposure and HLA in healthy donors. In the PCR, 60 Vbeta and 13 Jbeta primers were used. TCRdb's copy holds only in-frame clones and misses some; the assay was immunoSEQ multiplex PCR. The table lists more than 90,000 clones, approximately 80% of them singletons, with approximately 4% in the top ten. Sequenced: PBMCs. The receptors were gathered from a woman in her 70s in good health and CMV-seropositive.

The chain combines TRBV4-1 with TRBJ1-1; D gene uncertain. This CDR3 has 18 residues. Trimming shortened V by 0 bases and J by 1 base, and 18 bases separated the two germline ends. Looked up from germline, CDR1 is MGHRA and CDR2 is YSYEKL. The DNA of the CDR3 is TGCGCCAGCAGCCAAGATAACGGGGTCGTGCAAGAGAACACTGAAGCTTTCTTT. Its protein product is CASSQDNGVVQENTEAFF.

The V gene is TRBV29-1, the J gene TRBJ1-2; 7 positions agree with TRBD1. The V segment lost 7 bases and the J segment 7 bases; nucleotides outside the gene matches: 3. CDR1 and CDR2 from the germline V gene are SQVTM and ANQGSEA. The CDR3 has 10 residues. Here the CDR3 reads CSDDRAGYTF. The DNA of the CDR3 is TGCAGCGATGACAGGGCTGGCTACACCTTC.

This rearrangement joins TRBV27 to TRBJ2-7; 7 nucleotides align to TRBD2. Germline V CDR1 and CDR2: MNHEY, SMNVEV (reference sequence). The CDR3 consists of 15 residues. V shed 3 bases and J 4 bases; nucleotides not matched to a gene: 9. DNA of the CDR3: TGTGCCAGCAGTTTGACGCGGGAGTATTGGTACGAGCAGTACTTC. It yields the protein CASSLTREYWYEQYF.

The chain is built from TRBV4-2 and TRBJ2-7; tentative D call: TRBD2 (5 bases). The V gene's germline CDR1 is LGHNA and CDR2 YNFKEQ. Trimming cost V 0 bases and J 0 bases, with 9 bases left between them. The CDR3 extends over 15 amino acids. CDR3 bases: TGTGCCAGCAGCCAAGAGGACTCCGACTCCTACGAGCAGTACTTC. Its translation: CASSQEDSDSYEQYF.

This chain joins TRBV29-1 and TRBJ1-2; D remains unclear. This CDR3 spans 9 amino acids. In germline, CDR1 is SQVTM, CDR2 ANQGSEA. Trimming took off 2 bases at V and 8 bases at J, with 3 bases between the two ends. The CDR3 nucleotides are TGCAGCGTTGAACGGGGCTACACCTTC. It encodes CSVERGYTF.

With respect to this clone: The missing conserved phenylalanine or tryptophan at the end of this CDR3 makes a read error likely. The limits of the CDR3 on the DNA are not certain, so only TCRdb's listed CDR3 is given. The chain combines TRBV11-2 with TRBJ2-4; no check of the table's D call, TRBD1, against the DNA was made. The CDR3 is 8 residues long, counting both termini. Germline V gene lookup returns CDR1 SGHAT and CDR2 FQNNGV. CDR3 loop: CASSKQAG.

V and J are TRBV6-6 and TRBJ2-1; the D is unclear. With 6 bases removed from V and 6 bases from J, the gap between germline ends came to 18 bases. Germline V CDR1 and CDR2: MNHNY, SVGAGI (reference sequence). The CDR3 extends over 15 amino acids. The DNA for the CDR3 is TGTGCCAGCAGCTCCGTCCGTCCCCTTATCAATGAGCAGTTCTTC. This codes for CASSSVRPLINEQFF.

J is TRBJ1-5 and V is TRBV2, with 8 bases identical to TRBD1. Per the germline V gene, CDR1 is SNHLY and CDR2 is FYNNEI. This CDR3 contains 14 residues. J was trimmed by 4 bases and V by 4 bases; bases with no gene match: 3. CDR3: CASSGTGGNQPQHF. For the CDR3, the DNA is TGTGCCAGCAGTGGAACAGGGGGTAATCAGCCCCAGCATTTT.

The DNA for the CDR3 is TGTGCCAGCAGCTCGGGACTAGCGGGAGAGGTCCACGAGCAGTACTTC. It translates to CASSSGLAGEVHEQYF. The chain uses TRBV11-2 and TRBJ2-7; 14 nucleotides line up with TRBD2. V shed 4 bases, J shed 5 bases, and the junction held 7 bases outside the gene matches. Germline lookup yields CDR1 SGHAT and CDR2 FQNNGV. CDR3 length: 16 amino acids.

As regards this clone: Other DNA sequences in this specimen translate into the identical CDR3. V and J are TRBV7-9 and TRBJ1-1, with D perhaps matching TRBD1 (5 bases). Between the trimmed V and J ends, which lost 4 bases and 11 bases, there was a span of 14 bases. The germline gives CDR1 SEHNR, CDR2 FQNEAQ (reference sequence). This CDR3 has 12 residues. CDR3 sequence: CASSSIGGAAFF. CDR3 DNA sequence: TGTGCCAGCAGCTCGATCGGGGGAGCGGCTTTCTTT.

The V call is TRBV23-1, the J call TRBJ1-2, with 11 nucleotides matching TRBD1. TRBV23-1 is assigned to the ORF class and has an uncertain function. The CDR3 extends over 18 amino acids. The V segment lost 3 bases and the J segment 5 bases; nucleotides outside the gene matches: 14. The CDR3 protein is CASSHDLKDRGLNYGYTF. CDR3 DNA: TGCGCCAGCAGTCACGACCTTAAGGACAGGGGGCTGAATTATGGCTACACCTTC.

The V gene is TRBV5-4, the J gene TRBJ2-1; 13 bases map to TRBD2. V lost 0 bases, J lost 7 bases, and 1 base stayed unmatched. Germline V gives CDR1 SGHNT, CDR2 YYREEE (reference sequence). The CDR3 runs 15 residues. The CDR3 coding sequence is TGTGCCAGCAGCTTGGGGGGACTAGCGGGAAATGAGCAGTTCTTC. Translated, it gives CASSLGGLAGNEQFF.

The chain recombines TRBV11-3 with TRBJ2-7; D possibly corresponds to TRBD2 (5 bases). The CDR3 sequence is 14 residues long. The V end lost 2 bases, the J end lost 5 bases, and 13 bases lay between the germline ends. Germline assignment: CDR1 SGHNT and CDR2 YENEEA. CDR3 sequence: CASSLKGDYDEQYF. The CDR3 nucleotides read TGTGCCAGCAGCTTAAAAGGTGACTACGACGAGCAGTACTTC.

The rearrangement joins TRBV30 to TRBJ1-1; D gene unclear. The CDR3 is 14 residues long. V lost 5 bases and J lost 0, with 13 bases in between. CDR1 is GTSNPN, CDR2 SVGIG, per germline (reference sequence). As DNA, the CDR3 is TGTGCCTGGGGCCCTTGGAGGGTGAACACTGAAGCTTTCTTT. As protein: CAWGPWRVNTEAFF.

The chain carries TRBV11-1 and TRBJ2-1, with a weak D call TRBD1 (5 bases). Trimming took 3 bases from V and 6 from J, leaving 9 bases between them. The CDR3 covers 13 residues. Germline V lookup: CDR1 SGHAT, CDR2 FQDESV (reference sequence). CDR3 nucleotide sequence: TGTGCCAGCAGCTTTCTCAGGGTCAATGAGCAGTTCTTC. It is translated as CASSFLRVNEQFF.

This clone was detected a few times. J is TRBJ2-2 and V is TRBV5-1, with 10 bases identical to TRBD1. The CDR3 contains 15 residues. With 2 bases clipped from V and 6 bases from J, the junction kept 4 bases outside the gene matches. Germline V CDR1 and CDR2: SGHRS, YFSETQ. CDR3 loop: CASSFGTGEAGELFF. The CDR3, as DNA: TGCGCCAGCAGCTTCGGGACAGGGGAAGCCGGGGAGCTGTTTTTT.

This clone occurred once. This rearrangement joins TRBV2 to TRBJ1-2; unclear D gene. The CDR3 contains 11 residues. CDR1 and CDR2 from the germline V gene are SNHLY and FYNNEI. The germline V and J ends were trimmed by 7 bases and 7 bases, with 10 bases remaining between them. The CDR3 bases are TGTGCCAGCACCCTATCTCGTGGCTACACCTTC. It is translated as CASTLSRGYTF.

J is TRBJ2-4 and V is TRBV28; 7 positions match TRBD1. With 5 bases clipped from V and 6 bases from J, the junction kept 1 base outside the gene matches. The CDR3 has 12 residues. The V gene's germline CDR1 is MDHEN and CDR2 SYDVKM. CDR3 region: CASSRQGNIQYF. As DNA, the CDR3 is TGTGCCAGCAGTCGACAGGGAAACATTCAGTACTTC. The full variable domain, in which reference TRBV28 and TRBJ2-4 provide the parts outside the CDR3, is DVKVTQSSRYLVKRTGEKVFLECVQDMDHENMFWYRQDPGLGLRLIYFSYDVKMKEKGDIPEGYSVSREKKERFSLILESASTNQTSMYLCASSRQGNIQYFGAGTRLSVL.

This chain joins TRBV11-3 and TRBJ2-2; D may be TRBD2 (5 bases). Trimming left V 6 bases short and J 2 bases short, with 10 bases between. Per the germline V gene, CDR1 is SGHNT and CDR2 is YENEEA. This CDR3 has 14 residues. CDR3: CASRGGPNTGELFF. CDR3 nucleotides: TGTGCCAGCAGAGGAGGACCAAACACCGGGGAGCTGTTTTTT.

DNA for the CDR3: TGTGCCAGCAGCTCCCGGACTGAGGATGGCTACACCTTC. This codes for CASSSRTEDGYTF. The chain combines TRBV4-2 with TRBJ1-2; D not certain. The length of the CDR3 is 13 residues. Germline V gene data show CDR1 as LGHNA and CDR2 as YNFKEQ. Between the trimmed V and J ends, which lost 5 bases and 6 bases, there was a span of 13 bases.

The V and J genes are TRBV4-1 and TRBJ2-3; D is perhaps TRBD2 (5 bases). The CDR3 contains 14 residues. V lost 3 bases and J 3 bases, leaving 10 bases between the germline ends. CDR1 is MGHRA, CDR2 YSYEKL, per germline. The CDR3 loop is CASSHGLNTDTQYF. The CDR3 DNA sequence: TGCGCCAGCAGCCATGGACTTAATACAGATACGCAGTATTTT.

The chain employs TRBV19 and TRBJ2-7; 10 nucleotides match TRBD1. The CDR3 has 15 amino acids. V gave up 2 bases and J gave up 2 bases; unmatched junction bases: 3. Germline CDR1 is LNHDA and CDR2 is SQIVND (reference sequence). CDR3 loop: CASSIKGTGAYEQYF. In DNA form, the CDR3 reads TGTGCCAGTAGTATAAAAGGGACAGGGGCCTACGAGCAGTACTTC.